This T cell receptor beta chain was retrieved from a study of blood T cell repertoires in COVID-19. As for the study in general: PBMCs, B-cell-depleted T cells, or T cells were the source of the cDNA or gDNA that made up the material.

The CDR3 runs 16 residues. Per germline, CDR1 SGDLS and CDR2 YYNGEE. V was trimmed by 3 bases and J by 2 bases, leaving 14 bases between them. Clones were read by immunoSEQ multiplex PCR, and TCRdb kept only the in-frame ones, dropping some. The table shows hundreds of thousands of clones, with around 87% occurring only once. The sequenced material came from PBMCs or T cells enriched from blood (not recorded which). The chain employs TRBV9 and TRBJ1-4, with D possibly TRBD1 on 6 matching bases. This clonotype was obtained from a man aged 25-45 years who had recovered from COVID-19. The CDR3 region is CASSASGGGTNEKLFF. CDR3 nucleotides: TGTGCCAGCAGCGCTTCGGGAGGGGGGACTAATGAAAAACTGTTTTTT.